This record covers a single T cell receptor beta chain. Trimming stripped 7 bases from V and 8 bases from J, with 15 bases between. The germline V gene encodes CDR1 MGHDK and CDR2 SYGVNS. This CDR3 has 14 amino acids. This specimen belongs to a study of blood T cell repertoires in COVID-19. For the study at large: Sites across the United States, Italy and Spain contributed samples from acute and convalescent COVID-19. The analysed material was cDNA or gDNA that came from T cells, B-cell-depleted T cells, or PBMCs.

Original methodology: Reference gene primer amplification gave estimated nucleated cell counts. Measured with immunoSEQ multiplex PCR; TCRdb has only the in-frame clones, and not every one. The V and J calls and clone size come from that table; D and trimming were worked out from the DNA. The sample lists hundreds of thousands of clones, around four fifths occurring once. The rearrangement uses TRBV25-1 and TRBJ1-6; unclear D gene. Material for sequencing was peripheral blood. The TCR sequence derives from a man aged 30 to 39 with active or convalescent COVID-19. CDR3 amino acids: CASKGLLWDSPLHF. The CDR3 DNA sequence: TGTGCCAGCAAAGGTTTACTATGGGATTCACCCCTCCACTTT.